This T cell receptor beta chain derives from a study of T-cell memory formation after mild COVID-19. Each CDR3 protein is one row after TCRdb ran MiXCR on the 5' RACE reads. The repertoire holds about 180,000 distinct CDR3 sequences, with under 20% as singletons. This clonotype was detected many times. This TCR was sampled from an adult woman who had mild COVID-19 (a few samples of this study predate the infection). Cell type and time point are not known. The sample was PBMCs or a T cell subset sorted from them (not recorded which).

The CDR3: CASIKKRGNLTDTQYF. The CDR3 DNA sequence: TGTGCCAGCATCAAAAAGCGGGGAAACCTGACAGATACGCAGTATTTT. This chain connects TRBV11-2 to TRBJ2-3; 7 nucleotides agree with TRBD2. Germline CDR1 SGHAT, CDR2 FQNNGV. CDR3 length: 16 amino acids. V lost 7 bases, J lost 3 bases, and 13 bases stayed unmatched.